One sample yielded the 13 T cell receptor beta chains listed below, sequenced in a study of Tregs in tolerant kidney transplant recipients. Using immunoSEQ multiplex PCR, the repertoire was profiled, and TCRdb retains in-frame clones only, with some absent. This sample's table has about 31,000 clones. Mixed chimerism was transient after nonmyeloablative marrow transplants from related graft donors. The sequencing used CD4+ T cells from blood (PBMCs), collected 24 months after the transplant. The source is a human patient who received a combined kidney and bone marrow transplant. Some T cells may arise from the graft donor.

As regards this clone: The read ends 3 residues before the CDR3 terminus; that terminus is restored from the germline J gene. V is TRBV7-6 and J is TRBJ1-5; D uncertain. Germline CDR1 is SGHVS and CDR2 is FNYEAQ. CDR3 length equals 13 residues. V was cut by 5 bases and J by 7 bases, with 12 bases left in between. The sequenced CDR3 bases are TGTGCCAGCAGCCCCTCACGAGGGCAGCCC. It translates to CASSPSRGQP. The full CDR3 is CASSPSRGQPQHF. The full variable domain, with the rest looked up from reference TRBV7-6 and TRBJ1-5, is GAGVSQSPRYKVTKRGQDVALRCDPISGHVSLYWYRQALGQGPEFLTYFNYEAQQDKSGLPNDRFSAERPEGSISTLTIQRTEQRDSAMYRCASSPSRGQPQHFGDGTRLSIL.

A remark on this clone: The sequenced fragment ends 3 residues before the CDR3 boundary, so the rest is inferred from the germline J gene. V gene TRBV6-2 or TRBV6-3 combines with J gene TRBJ2-1; tentative D call: TRBD1 (6 bases). The germline gives CDR1 MNHEY, CDR2 SVGEGT. The CDR3 extends over 17 amino acids. V was pared by 4 bases and J by 4 bases, with 20 bases between. CDR3 sequence reads: CASSSPGGTPPYNEQFF. The covered CDR3 bases are TGTGCCAGCAGTTCACCCGGTGGGACACCACCTTACAATGAG.

Remarks on this clone: The sequenced fragment ends 3 residues before the CDR3 boundary, so the rest is inferred from the germline J gene. V gene TRBV6-1 combines with J gene TRBJ2-3; D is possibly TRBD2 (6 bases). Germline V CDR1 and CDR2: MNHNS, SASEGT. The length of the CDR3 is 13 residues. The CDR3 loop is CASSEAGGGTQYF. The part of the CDR3 DNA that was read is TGTGCCAGCAGTGAAGCGGGAGGCGGGACG.

Regarding this clone: Coverage ceases 3 residues before the CDR3 finishes, and the germline J gene fills in the end. V is TRBV30 and J is TRBJ2-7; D might be TRBD2 (5 bases). The CDR3 has 16 residues. CDR1 and CDR2 (germline): GTSNPN, SVGIG (reference sequence). V was pared by 4 bases and J by 6 bases, with 25 bases between. The CDR3 sequence: CAWKASGVGALGEQYF. The DNA read from the CDR3 is TGTGCCTGGAAGGCCAGCGGAGTGGGAGCACTAGGCGAG.

Regarding this clone: The CDR3 is cut off 3 residues early in the read; its end comes from the germline J gene. The gene calls are TRBV19 and TRBJ1-2; 11 nucleotides align to TRBD1. V shed 4 bases and J 3 bases; nucleotides not matched to a gene: 4. The CDR3 extends over 15 amino acids. Germline CDR1 LNHDA, CDR2 SQIVND (reference sequence). The part of the CDR3 DNA that was read is TGTGCCAGTAGTACACGGGACAGGGGGGACTATGGC. Translation: CASSTRDRGDYG. The full-length CDR3 reads as CASSTRDRGDYGYTF. Based on the CDR3 plus reference TRBV19 and TRBJ1-2, the full variable domain is DGGITQSPKYLFRKEGQNVTLSCEQNLNHDAMYWYRQDPGQGLRLIYYSQIVNDFQKGDIAEGYSVSREKKESFPLTVTSAQKNPTAFYLCASSTRDRGDYGYTFGSGTRLTVV.

A remark on this clone: The read finishes 3 residues shy of the CDR3 end, and the germline J gene is used to complete it. This rearrangement joins TRBV30 to TRBJ1-5; D unclear. The V and J ends lost 0 bases and 3 bases respectively, with 9 bases between them. The germline CDR1 and CDR2 sequences are GTSNPN and SVGIG (reference sequence). This CDR3 region has 14 residues. CDR3 in amino acids: CAWSVLVSNQPQHF. Incomplete CDR3 DNA: TGTGCCTGGAGTGTACTCGTCTCCAATCAGCCC.

For this clone: The read stops 3 residues short of the end of the CDR3; the missing end is completed from the germline J gene. The chain couples TRBV10-1 to TRBJ2-7; 11 bases agree with TRBD2. The CDR3 sequence is 16 residues long. Germline trimming cut 5 bases from V and 2 bases from J; bases unmatched to any gene: 8. CDR1 WNHNN and CDR2 SYGVQD come from the germline V gene (reference sequence). This CDR3 is CASSPRLAGRPYEQYF. The sequenced CDR3 bases are TGCGCCAGCAGTCCCAGACTAGCGGGACGGCCCTACGAG.

Comments on this clone: Read coverage stops 3 residues before the CDR3 terminus; the germline J gene supplies the remainder. This chain connects TRBV5-1 to TRBJ1-4, with D perhaps TRBD1 (5 bases). V was trimmed by 3 bases and J by 5 bases, leaving 14 bases between them. CDR1 and CDR2 (germline): SGHRS, YFSETQ. CDR3 length equals 15 residues. CDR3 in amino acids: CASSSQGLSNEKLFF. The CDR3 DNA, read in part, is TGCGCCAGCAGCTCTCAGGGTCTTTCGAATGAAAAA.

With regard to this clone: The read stops 3 residues short of the end of the CDR3; the missing end is completed from the germline J gene. The chain is built from TRBV19 and TRBJ1-2; 8 bases align to TRBD1. The CDR3 contains 16 residues. The germline V gene has CDR1 LNHDA and CDR2 SQIVND (reference sequence). The J segment lost 7 bases and the V segment lost 3 bases, leaving 13 bases of the junction unmatched. The chain's CDR3 is CASSIASGTGLLGYTF. The sequenced CDR3 bases are TGTGCCAGTAGTATTGCATCCGGGACAGGTCTGCTTGGC.

Concerning this clone itself: The read ends 3 residues before the CDR3 terminus; that terminus is restored from the germline J gene. The chain recombines TRBV20-1 with TRBJ1-2; 8 nucleotides line up with TRBD1. Germline CDR1 reads DFQATT; CDR2 reads SNEGSKA (reference sequence). J gave up 4 bases and V 1 base, and 5 bases lay outside the gene matches. The CDR3 sequence is 14 residues long. The CDR3 loop is CSARVPDRAYGYTF. CDR3 DNA, as far as it was read: TGCAGTGCTAGAGTCCCGGACAGGGCCTATGGC.

CDR3 loop: CASSTWTVGANVLTF. CDR3 bases read: TGTGCCAGCAGCACCTGGACAGTTGGGGCCAACGTC. J is TRBJ2-6 and V is TRBV7-2, with a tentative D call TRBD1 (6 bases). The read is 3 residues too short to cover the CDR3 end, so that end is filled in from the germline J gene. This CDR3 is built from 15 residues. Trimming removed 5 bases at V and 3 bases at J, with 11 bases between. The germline CDR1 and CDR2 sequences are SGHTA and FQGNSA.

Notes on this clone: The sequence runs out 3 residues before the end of the CDR3; the remainder is reconstructed from the germline J gene. This sequence joins TRBV7-3 and TRBJ2-1; 7 nucleotides align to TRBD1. V lost 3 bases, J lost 4 bases, and 3 bases stayed unmatched. Germline V gene lookup returns CDR1 SGHTA and CDR2 FQGTGA. The CDR3 contains 14 residues. The part of the CDR3 DNA that was read is TGTGCCAGCAGCTTGGGACAGCCTTACAATGAG. The encoded protein is CASSLGQPYNE. Given in full, the CDR3 is CASSLGQPYNEQFF.

Notes on this clone: The CDR3 goes on 3 residues after the read ends, and that part is filled in from the germline J gene. This chain uses TRBV7-2 with TRBJ1-1, with unresolved D. Germline V gene sequence: CDR1 SGHTA, CDR2 FQGNSA. This CDR3 has 13 residues. V was clipped by 2 bases and J by 1 base, with 5 bases between them. The CDR3 here is CASSLQRNTEAFF. Incomplete CDR3 DNA: TGTGCCAGCAGCTTACAGCGGAACACTGAA.